The subject of this entry is one T cell receptor (beta chain). Only in-frame clones appear in the TCRdb table, and some are missing; sequencing was by immunoSEQ multiplex PCR. The sample includes about 99,000 clones, about four fifths seen only once; the top ten take roughly 4.8%. These data are taken from a study of blood T cell repertoires in COVID-19. Study overall: Donors in the United States, Italy and Spain gave samples during acute or convalescent COVID-19. T cells, B-cell-depleted T cells, or PBMCs supplied cDNA or gDNA.

This CDR3 has 14 amino acids. Trimming took 5 bases from V and 5 from J; bases not matched to a gene: 6. Germline CDR1 and CDR2: MDHEN and SYDVKM. The receptor's source is a man of 80 years or more with COVID-19, enrolled during active disease. Source material: peripheral blood. This rearrangement joins TRBV28 to TRBJ2-1, with TRBD2 identical over 7 bases. The CDR3 sequence: CASSPGTNNNEQFF. In DNA, the CDR3 is TGTGCCAGCAGTCCCGGGACTAACAACAATGAGCAGTTCTTC.